Below, 30 T cell receptor beta chains from the same sample are listed, as sequenced in a study of CD8 T cells in ankylosing spondylitis. Which antigens these TCRs recognize remains unknown. Study results and caveats: Apparently characteristic of ankylosing spondylitis blood was a TCR beta motif (under ten highly homologous variants).

TCRdb itself ran the 5' RACE reads through MiXCR, one entry per CDR3 protein. The table includes 750,000 to 850,000 distinct CDR3 sequences, 12% detected once. Sequencing was carried out using blood, either unsorted or a sorted T cell fraction (not recorded which). These receptors originate from a male donor with ankylosing spondylitis.

This clonotype has only a few counts. This rearrangement joins TRBV4-3 to TRBJ2-5; 11 positions agree with TRBD1. Germline V lookup: CDR1 LGHNA, CDR2 YSLEER. Germline trimming cut 4 bases from V and 5 bases from J; bases unmatched to any gene: 6. CDR3 length: 15 amino acids. The CDR3 region is CASSLDRGRLETQYF. The CDR3 DNA is TGCGCCAGCAGCCTGGACAGGGGGCGATTGGAGACCCAGTACTTC.

The chain recombines TRBV10-3 with TRBJ2-1; TRBD1 agrees at 7 bases. The CDR3 runs 18 residues. The V gene's germline CDR1 is ENHRY and CDR2 SYGVKD. J lost 5 bases, V lost 6 bases, and 19 bases had no gene match. In nucleotides, the CDR3 is TGTGCCATCAGGGGAGCACCGGGACAGCAAAAAACAAACAATGAGCAGTTCTTC. Its translation: CAIRGAPGQQKTNNEQFF.

This clonotype came up a few times. The chain links TRBV6-1 to TRBJ2-5; 7 nucleotides agree with TRBD1. V lost 7 bases to trimming and J lost 3 bases; unmatched junction nucleotides: 8. The germline gives CDR1 MNHNS, CDR2 SASEGT. This CDR3 has 14 residues. CDR3 nucleotide sequence: TGTGCCAGCAAGATAGTCGGGACAGAAGAGACCCAGTACTTC. Translation: CASKIVGTEETQYF.

The chain employs TRBV12-2 and TRBJ2-1; the tabulated D call, TRBD1, remains unverified against the DNA. TRBV12-2 is described as a pseudogene. This CDR3 contains 15 residues. CDR3: CASRLQRRGTNEQFF. CDR3 nucleotide sequence: TGTGCAAGTCGCCTTCAGCGGCGGGGGACAAATGAGCAGTTCTTC.

The chain employs TRBV20-1 and TRBJ2-3, with 10 bases fitting TRBD2. The CDR3 covers 15 residues. Germline V CDR1 and CDR2: DFQATT, SNEGSKA (reference sequence). CDR3 residues: CSGETSGDSTDTQYF. In DNA form, the CDR3 reads TGCAGCGGCGAAACTAGCGGGGATAGCACAGATACGCAGTATTTT.

The table lists this clonotype with a few counts. The V gene is TRBV20-1, the J gene TRBJ1-4, with D maybe TRBD1 (5 bases). Germline lookup yields CDR1 DFQATT and CDR2 SNEGSKA (reference sequence). The CDR3 runs to 15 residues. The germline V and J ends were trimmed by 5 bases and 0 bases, with 13 bases remaining between them. Here the CDR3 reads CSAGAGDSTNEKLFF. In nucleotides, the CDR3 is TGCAGTGCTGGGGCCGGGGATTCAACTAATGAAAAACTGTTTTTT.

The chain links TRBV5-1 to TRBJ2-3; TRBD2 agrees at 14 bases. This CDR3 comprises 18 residues. Germline trimming cut 2 bases from V and 0 bases from J; bases unmatched to any gene: 5. CDR1 and CDR2 from the germline V gene are SGHRS and YFSETQ. The CDR3 reads CASSLMTSGRASTDTQYF. In DNA, the CDR3 is TGCGCCAGCAGCTTAATGACTAGCGGGAGGGCTAGCACAGATACGCAGTATTTT. Supplemented by reference TRBV5-1 and TRBJ2-3, the full variable domain reads KAGVTQTPRYLIKTRGQQVTLSCSPISGHRSVSWYQQTPGQGLQFLFEYFSETQRNKGNFPGRFSGRQFSNSRSEMNVSTLELGDSALYLCASSLMTSGRASTDTQYFGPGTRLTVL.

This clonotype was detected only a few times. DNA for the CDR3: TGTGCCAGCAGCCTTAGCGGGAGCCTCTCCTACGAGCAGTACTTC. Its protein product is CASSLSGSLSYEQYF. This chain uses TRBV11-1 with TRBJ2-7; 9 bases match TRBD2. The CDR3 contains 15 residues. Germline-derived CDR1 and CDR2 are SGHAT and FQDESV (reference sequence). V dropped 5 bases and J dropped 0; count of bases not matched to a gene: 5.

This clonotype was seen a few times. The rearrangement joins TRBV20-1 to TRBJ2-3; weak D call: TRBD1 (6 bases). Germline CDR1 is DFQATT and CDR2 is SNEGSKA (reference sequence). Trimming stripped 0 bases from V and 3 bases from J, with 10 bases between. The CDR3 loop spans 14 amino acids. CDR3 sequence: CSAREGRGTDTQYF. CDR3 nucleotide sequence: TGCAGTGCTAGAGAGGGCAGGGGAACAGATACGCAGTATTTT.

This clonotype has only a few counts. The CDR3 loop reads CASSLAGGPSSYEQYF. The CDR3 DNA follows: TGTGCCAGCAGCTTGGCAGGGGGCCCCAGCTCCTACGAGCAGTACTTC. The chain couples TRBV7-2 to TRBJ2-7; 8 bases line up with TRBD1. Trimming cost V 3 bases and J 0 bases; bases outside gene matches: 7. The CDR3 loop spans 16 amino acids. Germline lookup yields CDR1 SGHTA and CDR2 FQGNSA.

This clonotype was counted at least ten times. This chain joins TRBV24-1 and TRBJ2-3, with TRBD1 matching over 11 bases. Germline assignment: CDR1 KGHDR and CDR2 SFDVKD. V was clipped by 3 bases and J by 4 bases; unmatched bases: 5. The CDR3 is 16 amino acids. CDR3 in amino acids: CATSDLRDRGADTQYF. CDR3 bases: TGTGCCACCAGTGATCTCCGGGACAGGGGGGCAGATACGCAGTATTTT.

This sequence joins TRBV20-1 and TRBJ2-5; 12 bases fit TRBD2. Germline-derived CDR1 and CDR2 are DFQATT and SNEGSKA (reference sequence). CDR3 size: 15 residues. The trim removed 6 bases at V and 3 bases at J, leaving 8 bases unmatched. The CDR3: CSAIRTSGGKETQYF. In DNA, the CDR3 is TGCAGTGCGATCCGAACTAGCGGGGGGAAAGAGACCCAGTACTTC.

The V gene is TRBV14, the J gene TRBJ1-1; no clear D. CDR1 and CDR2 (germline): SGHDN, FVKESK. V lost 5 bases, J lost 0 bases, and 16 bases lay in between. This CDR3 has 16 residues. CDR3 sequence reads: CASSYYRNRMNTEAFF. The CDR3 DNA sequence: TGTGCCAGCAGCTACTATAGGAACCGGATGAACACTGAAGCTTTCTTT.

This clonotype has at least ten counts. The chain links TRBV7-9 to TRBJ2-5, with D hard to call. Germline-derived CDR1 and CDR2 are SEHNR and FQNEAQ (reference sequence). V was pared by 3 bases and J by 6 bases, with 11 bases between. This CDR3 has 13 residues. The DNA for the CDR3 is TGTGCCAGCAGCTTTGACACCCTTAAGACCCAGTACTTC. Translation gives CASSFDTLKTQYF.

The rearrangement uses TRBV5-6 and TRBJ1-6; 9 nucleotides match TRBD1. V lost 2 bases and J lost 10; bases outside the gene matches: 13. Germline V gene lookup returns CDR1 SGHDT and CDR2 YYEEEE. The CDR3 has 17 amino acids. CDR3 region: CASSFLDRGNMGSPLHF. The CDR3, as DNA: TGTGCCAGCAGCTTTCTGGACAGGGGAAATATGGGATCACCCCTCCACTTT.

This clonotype was observed a handful of times. The chain uses TRBV6-2 or TRBV6-3 and TRBJ1-5; 8 bases are a match to TRBD1. The J segment lost 2 bases and the V segment lost 7 bases, leaving 7 bases of the junction unmatched. Germline assignment: CDR1 MNHEY and CDR2 SVGEGT. The CDR3 has 15 residues. The CDR3 region has the DNA TGTGCCAGCACTAAAACGACAGGGGGCAATCAGCCCCAGCATTTT. It specifies CASTKTTGGNQPQHF.

V is TRBV20-1 and J is TRBJ2-3; 11 bases are shared with TRBD2. V lost 6 bases and J lost 0; bases outside the gene matches: 11. Germline CDR1 is DFQATT and CDR2 is SNEGSKA (reference sequence). The CDR3 sequence is 17 residues long. CDR3 sequence: CSASWASGGRSTDTQYF. Written as DNA, the CDR3 is TGCAGTGCGTCTTGGGCTAGCGGGGGGCGGAGCACAGATACGCAGTATTTT.

The chain combines TRBV2 with TRBJ2-7, with a weak D call TRBD2 (5 bases). This CDR3 is 15 amino acids long. Germline CDR1 and CDR2: SNHLY and FYNNEI. Trimming left V 2 bases short and J 0 bases short, with 11 bases between. In DNA form, the CDR3 reads TGTGCCAGCAGTGAAATAGCGACGAGCTCCTACGAGCAGTACTTC. Residues: CASSEIATSSYEQYF.

The chain has TRBV7-2 and TRBJ2-3; TRBD2 is a possible D gene (6 bases). CDR3 length: 15 amino acids. Germline values: CDR1 SGHTA, CDR2 FQGNSA. V was cut by 4 bases and J by 7 bases, with 18 bases left in between. This CDR3 reads CASSSLGGNLYTQYF. The CDR3 DNA reads as TGTGCCAGCAGCTCCCTGGGCGGGAATCTCTATACGCAGTATTTT. The entire variable domain, with the rest obtained from reference TRBV7-2 and TRBJ2-3, is as follows: GAGVSQSPSNKVTEKGKDVELRCDPISGHTALYWYRQSLGQGLEFLIYFQGNSAPDKSGLPSDRFSAERTGGSVSTLTIQRTQQEDSAVYLCASSSLGGNLYTQYFGPGTRLTVL.

This clonotype was counted only a few times. The chain couples TRBV10-2 to TRBJ2-7, with 10 positions matching TRBD1. The germline V gene encodes CDR1 WSHSY and CDR2 SAAADI. Trimming took 0 bases from V and 7 from J; bases not matched to a gene: 6. This CDR3 contains 15 residues. CDR3 in DNA: TGCGCCAGCAGTGAGTCAGGACAGGGGGAAAGGGAGCAGTACTTC. It codes for CASSESGQGEREQYF.

The genes are TRBV15 and TRBJ2-7; 8 bases fit TRBD2. The CDR3 has 15 residues. V lost 3 bases to trimming and J lost 0 bases; unmatched junction nucleotides: 4. Germline loops: CDR1 LNHNV, CDR2 YYDKDF (reference sequence). The CDR3 region has the DNA TGTGCCACCAGCAGGGATAGCGGGACCTCCTACGAGCAGTACTTC. The encoded protein is CATSRDSGTSYEQYF.

The chain couples TRBV6-5 to TRBJ1-2; D is unresolved. Trimming removed 2 bases from V and 2 bases from J, with 12 bases in between. The length of the CDR3 is 15 residues. CDR1 and CDR2 (germline): MNHEY, SVGAGI. The CDR3 bases are TGTGCCAGCAGTTACCCGGTACTTCCCAACTATGGCTACACCTTC. Translation: CASSYPVLPNYGYTF.

J is TRBJ2-1 and V is TRBV5-6; D is ambiguous. V shed 3 bases and J shed 8 bases, with 15 bases lying between them. This CDR3 is built from 14 residues. The germline V gene encodes CDR1 SGHDT and CDR2 YYEEEE. CDR3 protein: CASSWVRGRDEQFF. The DNA for the CDR3 is TGTGCCAGCAGCTGGGTGAGAGGTCGAGATGAGCAGTTCTTC.

The sample holds a few counts of this clonotype. The chain employs TRBV7-9 and TRBJ2-2, with 9 bases matching TRBD2. CDR1 is SEHNR, CDR2 FQNEAQ, per germline (reference sequence). Losses at the gene ends were 3 bases for V and 3 bases for J; bases not matched to a gene: 8. The CDR3 contains 17 residues. DNA for the CDR3: TGTGCCAGCAGCTTGCGGGCTAGCGGGATTCACACCGGGGAGCTGTTTTTT. It is translated as CASSLRASGIHTGELFF.

This rearrangement joins TRBV11-2 to TRBJ2-3, with D hard to call. CDR3 length equals 15 residues. Looked up from germline, CDR1 is SGHAT and CDR2 is FQNNGV. The V end was cut by 2 bases, the J end by 0 bases, with 9 bases between. The CDR3 nucleotides read TGTGCCAGCAGCTTATTCAGAATCAGCACAGATACGCAGTATTTT. Protein product: CASSLFRISTDTQYF.

V gene TRBV20-1 combines with J gene TRBJ2-7; maybe TRBD1 (7 bases). The CDR3 totals 12 residues. The germline CDR1 and CDR2 sequences are DFQATT and SNEGSKA (reference sequence). Trimming shortened V by 6 bases and J by 3 bases, and 12 bases separated the two germline ends. CDR3 in DNA: TGCAGTGCGTACAGGGGAGGCTACGAGCAGTACTTC. Translated, it gives CSAYRGGYEQYF.

The V call is TRBV12-3 or TRBV12-4, the J call TRBJ2-1; 7 nucleotides match TRBD1. The CDR3 is 15 residues long. The J segment lost 6 bases and the V segment lost 3 bases, leaving 8 bases of the junction unmatched. CDR3: CASSFKGALINEQFF. For the CDR3, the DNA is TGTGCCAGCAGTTTCAAGGGGGCGCTGATCAATGAGCAGTTCTTC.

This chain connects TRBV5-1 to TRBJ1-1; D is ambiguous. Germline V gene lookup returns CDR1 SGHRS and CDR2 YFSETQ. Trimming cost V 0 bases and J 0 bases, with 12 bases left between them. The CDR3 runs to 16 residues. In nucleotides, the CDR3 is TGCGCCAGCAGCTTGGACGGCGGCAGCATGAACACTGAAGCTTTCTTT. Translating it yields CASSLDGGSMNTEAFF.

This clonotype showed up just a few times. V usage is TRBV7-9 and J usage is TRBJ2-3; a weak D match, TRBD1 (6 bases). The germline CDR1 and CDR2 sequences are SEHNR and FQNEAQ (reference sequence). Trimming shortened V by 4 bases and J by 6 bases, and 17 bases separated the two germline ends. There are 15 residues in the CDR3. CDR3 nucleotides: TGTGCCAGCAGCTACCGACAGGCCTCCAGGGATACGCAGTATTTT. This gives the protein CASSYRQASRDTQYF.

The table lists this clonotype with a few counts. V usage is TRBV6-1 and J usage is TRBJ1-5, with 7 positions matching TRBD1. This CDR3 spans 15 amino acids. In germline, CDR1 is MNHNS, CDR2 SASEGT. With 8 bases clipped from V and 6 bases from J, the junction kept 13 bases outside the gene matches. The CDR3: CASWSDRVPGQPQHF. In DNA form, the CDR3 reads TGTGCCAGCTGGAGTGACAGGGTTCCAGGTCAGCCCCAGCATTTT.